A single sample is the source of the 2 T cell receptor beta chains below, sequenced in a study of T cells in Graves' hyperthyroidism and ophthalmopathy. Researchers took RNA transcripts and amplified the TCR beta CDR3 regions from them. First-round RT-PCR with HTBI primers amplified the TCR CDR3 region. TCRdb reprocessed the multiplex PCR reads via MiXCR and lists one record per CDR3 protein. The sample has 300,000 to 350,000 distinct CDR3 sequences, approximately 18% seen once; the top ten hold about a sixth. Material: blood. These receptors were taken from a woman between 35 and 50 years old with Graves' ophthalmopathy.

This clonotype was observed many times. This chain links TRBV11-2 with TRBJ1-2; D perhaps matches TRBD1 (5 bases). V dropped 1 base and J dropped 1 base, with 16 bases sitting between them. The CDR3 consists of 17 residues. Germline CDR1 is SGHAT and CDR2 is FQNNGV. The CDR3 DNA reads TGTGCCAGCAGCTTAGTTCTACTTCAGGGTAGTAACTATGGCTACACCTTC. Protein product: CASSLVLLQGSNYGYTF.

The chain employs TRBV12-3 or TRBV12-4 and TRBJ1-1; 9 bases agree with TRBD1. V trimming: 8 bases; J trimming: 0 bases; junction bases outside the gene matches: 4. The CDR3 covers 14 residues. CDR3 bases: TGTGCCAGCGGACAGGGGCTGATGAACACTGAAGCTTTCTTT. Translated, it gives CASGQGLMNTEAFF.